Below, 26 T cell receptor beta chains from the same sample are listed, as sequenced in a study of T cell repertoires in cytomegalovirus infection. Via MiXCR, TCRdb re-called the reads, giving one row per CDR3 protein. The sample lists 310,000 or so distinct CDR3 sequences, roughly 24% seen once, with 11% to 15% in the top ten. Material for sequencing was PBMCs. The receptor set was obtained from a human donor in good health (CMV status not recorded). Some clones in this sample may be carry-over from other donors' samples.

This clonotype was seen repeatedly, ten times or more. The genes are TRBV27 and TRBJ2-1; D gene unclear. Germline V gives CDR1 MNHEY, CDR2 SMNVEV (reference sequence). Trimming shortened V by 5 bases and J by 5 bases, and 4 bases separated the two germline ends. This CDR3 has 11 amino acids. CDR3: CASSTNNEQFF. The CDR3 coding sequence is TGTGCCAGCAGTACCAACAATGAGCAGTTCTTC.

CDR3 bases: TGCGCCAGCAGCCAACCGGCTGGGGTCTCCTACGAGCAGTACTTC. Amino acid sequence: CASSQPAGVSYEQYF. The chain links TRBV4-1 to TRBJ2-7, with D unresolved. V lost 2 bases and J lost 0, with 11 bases in between. The CDR3 spans 15 residues. Germline V CDR1 and CDR2: MGHRA, YSYEKL.

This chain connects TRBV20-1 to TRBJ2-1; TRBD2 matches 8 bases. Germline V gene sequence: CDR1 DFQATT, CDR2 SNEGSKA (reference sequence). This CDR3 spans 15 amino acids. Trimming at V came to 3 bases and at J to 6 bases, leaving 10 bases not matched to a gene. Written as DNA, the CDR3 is TGCAGTGCTAGTAGGGGGGCTAGCGGGTTCAATGAGCAGTTCTTC. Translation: CSASRGASGFNEQFF.

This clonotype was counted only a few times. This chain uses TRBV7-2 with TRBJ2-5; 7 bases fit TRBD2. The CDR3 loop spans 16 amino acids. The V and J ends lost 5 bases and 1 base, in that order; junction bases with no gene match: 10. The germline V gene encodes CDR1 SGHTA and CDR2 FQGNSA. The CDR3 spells CASSPGTTQAQETQYF. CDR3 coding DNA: TGTGCCAGCAGCCCCGGGACTACACAAGCCCAAGAGACCCAGTACTTC.

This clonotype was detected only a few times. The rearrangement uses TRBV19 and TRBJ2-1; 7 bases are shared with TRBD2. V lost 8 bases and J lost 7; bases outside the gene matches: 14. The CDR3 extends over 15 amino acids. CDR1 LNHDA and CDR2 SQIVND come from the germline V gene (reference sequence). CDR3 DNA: TGTGCCAGTGGGGAAATCAGGGAGGGAGAAAATGAGCAGTTCTTC. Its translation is CASGEIREGENEQFF. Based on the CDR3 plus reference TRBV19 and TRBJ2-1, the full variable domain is DGGITQSPKYLFRKEGQNVTLSCEQNLNHDAMYWYRQDPGQGLRLIYYSQIVNDFQKGDIAEGYSVSREKKESFPLTVTSAQKNPTAFYLCASGEIREGENEQFFGPGTRLTVL.

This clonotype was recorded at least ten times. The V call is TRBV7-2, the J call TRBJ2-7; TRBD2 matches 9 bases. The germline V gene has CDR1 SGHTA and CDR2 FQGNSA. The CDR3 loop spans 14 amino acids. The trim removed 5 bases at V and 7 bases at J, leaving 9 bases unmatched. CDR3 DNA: TGTGCCAGCAGCCAGGGACTAGCAACGGGGGAGCAGTACTTC. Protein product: CASSQGLATGEQYF.

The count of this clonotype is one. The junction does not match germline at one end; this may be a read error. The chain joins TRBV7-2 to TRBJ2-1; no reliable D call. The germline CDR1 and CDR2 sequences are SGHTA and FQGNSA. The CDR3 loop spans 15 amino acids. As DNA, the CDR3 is TGTGCCAGCGGCTTAATAGAATGGAACCCTGGCGAGCAGTTCTTC. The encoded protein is CASGLIEWNPGEQFF.

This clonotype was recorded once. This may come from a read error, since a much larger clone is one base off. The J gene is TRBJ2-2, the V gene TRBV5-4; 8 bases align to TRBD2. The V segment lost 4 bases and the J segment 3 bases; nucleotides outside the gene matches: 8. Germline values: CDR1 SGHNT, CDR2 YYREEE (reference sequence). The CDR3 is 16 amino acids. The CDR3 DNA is TGTGCCAGCAGCCCCGTAGCGGGGCAACACACCGGGGAGCTGTTTTTT. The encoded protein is CASSPVAGQHTGELFF.

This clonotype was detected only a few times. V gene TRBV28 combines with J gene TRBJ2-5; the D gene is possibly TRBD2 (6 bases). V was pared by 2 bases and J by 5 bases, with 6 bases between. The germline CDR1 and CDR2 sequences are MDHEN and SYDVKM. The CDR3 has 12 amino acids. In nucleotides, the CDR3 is TGTGCCAGCAGTTTACTAGCGGAGACCCAGTACTTC. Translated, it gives CASSLLAETQYF.

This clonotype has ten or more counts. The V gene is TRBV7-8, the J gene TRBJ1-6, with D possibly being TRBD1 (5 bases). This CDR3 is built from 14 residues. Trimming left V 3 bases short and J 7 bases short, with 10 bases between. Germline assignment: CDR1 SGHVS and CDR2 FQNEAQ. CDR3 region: CASSLQGTNSPLHF. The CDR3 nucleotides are TGTGCCAGCAGCTTGCAGGGTACGAATTCACCCCTCCACTTT.

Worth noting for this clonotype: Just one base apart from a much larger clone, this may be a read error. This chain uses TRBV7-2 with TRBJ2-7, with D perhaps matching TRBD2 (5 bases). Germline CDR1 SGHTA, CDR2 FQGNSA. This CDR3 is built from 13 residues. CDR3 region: CVSSLVEGGEQYF. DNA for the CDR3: TGTGTCAGCAGCTTAGTAGAGGGCGGCGAGCAGTACTTC.

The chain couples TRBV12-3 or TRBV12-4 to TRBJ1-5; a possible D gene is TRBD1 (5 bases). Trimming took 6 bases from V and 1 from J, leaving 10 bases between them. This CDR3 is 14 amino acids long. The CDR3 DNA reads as TGTGCCAGCAGGCAGGGTAGCAGCAATCAGCCCCAGCATTTT. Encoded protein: CASRQGSSNQPQHF.

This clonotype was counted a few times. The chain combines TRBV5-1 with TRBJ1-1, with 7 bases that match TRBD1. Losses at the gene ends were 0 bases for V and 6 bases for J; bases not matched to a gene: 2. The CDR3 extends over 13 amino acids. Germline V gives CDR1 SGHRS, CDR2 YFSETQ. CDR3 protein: CASSLAGTAEAFF. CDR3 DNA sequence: TGCGCCAGCAGCTTGGCCGGGACAGCTGAAGCTTTCTTT.

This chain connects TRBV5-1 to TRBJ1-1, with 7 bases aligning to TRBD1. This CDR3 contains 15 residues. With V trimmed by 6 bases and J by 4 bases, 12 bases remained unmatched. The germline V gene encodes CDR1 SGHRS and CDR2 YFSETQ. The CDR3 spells CASTKSGGIFTEAFF. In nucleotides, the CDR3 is TGCGCCAGCACAAAATCAGGGGGAATCTTCACTGAAGCTTTCTTT.

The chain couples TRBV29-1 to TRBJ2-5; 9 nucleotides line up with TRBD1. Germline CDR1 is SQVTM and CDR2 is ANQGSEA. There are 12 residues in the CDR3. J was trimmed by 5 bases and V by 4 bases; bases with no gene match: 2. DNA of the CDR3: TGCAGCGTTGGACAGGGGGGTGAGACCCAGTACTTC. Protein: CSVGQGGETQYF.

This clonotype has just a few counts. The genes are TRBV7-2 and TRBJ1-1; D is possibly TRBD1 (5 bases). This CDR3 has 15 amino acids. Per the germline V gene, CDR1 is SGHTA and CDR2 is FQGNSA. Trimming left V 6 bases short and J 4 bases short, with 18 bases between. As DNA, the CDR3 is TGTGCCAGCAGAAGGGGACTGGGCTCGGGCACTGAAGCTTTCTTT. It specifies CASRRGLGSGTEAFF.

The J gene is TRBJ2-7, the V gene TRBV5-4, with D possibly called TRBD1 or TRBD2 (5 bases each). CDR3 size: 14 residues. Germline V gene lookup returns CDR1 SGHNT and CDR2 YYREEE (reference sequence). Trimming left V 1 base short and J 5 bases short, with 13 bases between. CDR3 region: CASSLPGAQNEQYF. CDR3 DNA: TGTGCCAGCAGCTTGCCCGGGGCCCAGAACGAGCAGTACTTC.

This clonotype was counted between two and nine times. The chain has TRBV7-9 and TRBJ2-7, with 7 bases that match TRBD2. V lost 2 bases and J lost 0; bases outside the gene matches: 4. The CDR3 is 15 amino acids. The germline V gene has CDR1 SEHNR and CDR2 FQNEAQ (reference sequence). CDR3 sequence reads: CASSLMGGSSYEQYF. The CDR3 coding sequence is TGTGCCAGCAGCTTAATGGGCGGGAGCTCCTACGAGCAGTACTTC.

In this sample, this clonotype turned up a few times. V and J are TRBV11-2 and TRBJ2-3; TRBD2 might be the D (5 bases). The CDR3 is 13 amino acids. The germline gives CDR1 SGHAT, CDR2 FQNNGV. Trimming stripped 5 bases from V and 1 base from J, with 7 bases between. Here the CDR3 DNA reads TGTGCCAGCAGCCGAGGGCGCACAGATACGCAGTATTTT. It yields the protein CASSRGRTDTQYF.

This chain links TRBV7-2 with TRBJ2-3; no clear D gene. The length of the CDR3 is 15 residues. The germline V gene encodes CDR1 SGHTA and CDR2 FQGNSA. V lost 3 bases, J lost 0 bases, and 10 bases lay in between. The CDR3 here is CASSLVTLSTDTQYF. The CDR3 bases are TGTGCCAGCAGCTTGGTGACACTCAGCACAGATACGCAGTATTTT.

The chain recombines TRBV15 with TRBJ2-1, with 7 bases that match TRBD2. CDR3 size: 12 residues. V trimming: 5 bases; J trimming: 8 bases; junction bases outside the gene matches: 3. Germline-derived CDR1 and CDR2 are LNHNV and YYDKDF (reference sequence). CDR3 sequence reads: CATSRLADEQFF. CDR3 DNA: TGTGCCACCAGCCGACTAGCAGATGAGCAGTTCTTC.

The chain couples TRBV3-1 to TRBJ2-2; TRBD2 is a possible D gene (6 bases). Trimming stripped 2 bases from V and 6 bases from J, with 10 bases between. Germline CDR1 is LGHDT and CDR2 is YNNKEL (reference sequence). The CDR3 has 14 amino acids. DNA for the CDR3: TGTGCCAGCAGCCAAAGCCCGGGGGCCGGGGAGCTGTTTTTT. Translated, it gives CASSQSPGAGELFF.

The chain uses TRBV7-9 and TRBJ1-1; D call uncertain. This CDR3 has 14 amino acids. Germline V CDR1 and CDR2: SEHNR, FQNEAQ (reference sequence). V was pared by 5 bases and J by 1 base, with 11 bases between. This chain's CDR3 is CASSLKAGNTEAFF. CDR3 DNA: TGTGCCAGCAGCCTAAAGGCAGGGAACACTGAAGCTTTCTTT.

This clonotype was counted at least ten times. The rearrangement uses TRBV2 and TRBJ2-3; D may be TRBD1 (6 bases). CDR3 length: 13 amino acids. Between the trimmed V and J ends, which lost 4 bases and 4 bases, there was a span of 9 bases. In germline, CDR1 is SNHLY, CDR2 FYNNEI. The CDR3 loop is CASSGQGPDTQYF. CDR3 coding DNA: TGTGCCAGCAGTGGTCAGGGGCCAGATACGCAGTATTTT.

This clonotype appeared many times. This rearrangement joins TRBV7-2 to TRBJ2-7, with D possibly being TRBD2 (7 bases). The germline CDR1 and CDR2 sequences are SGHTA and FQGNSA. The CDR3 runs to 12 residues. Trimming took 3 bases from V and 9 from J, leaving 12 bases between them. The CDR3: CASSLRGGGQYF. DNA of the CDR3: TGTGCCAGCAGCTTGAGGGGGGGTGGGCAGTACTTC. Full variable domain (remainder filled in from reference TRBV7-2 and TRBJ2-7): GAGVSQSPSNKVTEKGKDVELRCDPISGHTALYWYRQSLGQGLEFLIYFQGNSAPDKSGLPSDRFSAERTGGSVSTLTIQRTQQEDSAVYLCASSLRGGGQYFGPGTRLTVT.

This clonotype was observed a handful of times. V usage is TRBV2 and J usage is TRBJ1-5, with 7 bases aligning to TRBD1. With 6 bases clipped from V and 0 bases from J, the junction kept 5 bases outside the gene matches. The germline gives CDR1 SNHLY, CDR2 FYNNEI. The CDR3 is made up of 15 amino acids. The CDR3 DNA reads TGTGCCAGCAGGCGGGACAGACTTAGCAATCAGCCCCAGCATTTT. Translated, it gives CASRRDRLSNQPQHF.